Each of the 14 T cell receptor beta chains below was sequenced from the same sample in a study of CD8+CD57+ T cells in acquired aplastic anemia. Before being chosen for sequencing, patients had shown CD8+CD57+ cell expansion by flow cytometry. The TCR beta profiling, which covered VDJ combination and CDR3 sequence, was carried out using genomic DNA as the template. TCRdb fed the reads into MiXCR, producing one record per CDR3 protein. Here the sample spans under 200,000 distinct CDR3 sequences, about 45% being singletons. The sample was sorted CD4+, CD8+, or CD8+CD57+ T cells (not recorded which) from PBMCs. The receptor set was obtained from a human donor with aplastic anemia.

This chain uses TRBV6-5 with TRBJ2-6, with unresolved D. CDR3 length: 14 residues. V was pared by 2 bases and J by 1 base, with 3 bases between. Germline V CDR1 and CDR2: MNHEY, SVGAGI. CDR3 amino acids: CASSYRSGANVLTF. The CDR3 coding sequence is TGTGCCAGCAGTTACAGGTCTGGGGCCAACGTCCTGACTTTC.

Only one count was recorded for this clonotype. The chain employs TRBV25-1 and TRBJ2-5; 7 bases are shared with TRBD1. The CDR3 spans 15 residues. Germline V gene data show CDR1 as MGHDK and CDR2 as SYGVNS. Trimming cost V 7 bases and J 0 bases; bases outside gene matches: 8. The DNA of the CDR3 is TGTGCCAGCAAGCTCGGGACAGCCAACCAAGAGACCCAGTACTTC. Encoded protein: CASKLGTANQETQYF. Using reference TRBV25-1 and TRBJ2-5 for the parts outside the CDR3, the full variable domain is EADIYQTPRYLVIGTGKKITLECSQTMGHDKMYWYQQDPGMELHLIHYSYGVNSTEKGDLSSESTVSRIRTEHFPLTLESARPSHTSQYLCASKLGTANQETQYFGPGTRLLVL.

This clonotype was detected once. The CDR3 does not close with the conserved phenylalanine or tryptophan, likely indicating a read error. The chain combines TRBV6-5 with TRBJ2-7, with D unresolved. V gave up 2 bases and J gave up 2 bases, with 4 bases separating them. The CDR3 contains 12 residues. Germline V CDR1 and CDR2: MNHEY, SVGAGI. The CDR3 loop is CASSYVTYEQYL. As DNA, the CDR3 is TGTGCCAGCAGTTACGTAACCTACGAGCAGTACCTC.

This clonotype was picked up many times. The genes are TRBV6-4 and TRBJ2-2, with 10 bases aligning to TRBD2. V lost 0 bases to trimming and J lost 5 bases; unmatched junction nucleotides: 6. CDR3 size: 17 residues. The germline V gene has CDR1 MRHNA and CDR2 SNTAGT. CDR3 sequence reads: CASSDSFGLAETGELFF. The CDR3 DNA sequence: TGTGCCAGCAGTGACTCGTTTGGACTAGCGGAAACCGGGGAGCTGTTTTTT.

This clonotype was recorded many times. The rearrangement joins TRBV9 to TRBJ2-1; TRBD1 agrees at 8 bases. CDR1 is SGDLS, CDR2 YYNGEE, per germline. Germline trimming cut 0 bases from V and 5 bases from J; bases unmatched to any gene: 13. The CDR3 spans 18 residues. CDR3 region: CASSVGTGKGIVNNEQFF. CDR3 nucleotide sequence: TGTGCCAGCAGCGTAGGGACAGGGAAGGGGATTGTAAACAATGAGCAGTTCTTC.

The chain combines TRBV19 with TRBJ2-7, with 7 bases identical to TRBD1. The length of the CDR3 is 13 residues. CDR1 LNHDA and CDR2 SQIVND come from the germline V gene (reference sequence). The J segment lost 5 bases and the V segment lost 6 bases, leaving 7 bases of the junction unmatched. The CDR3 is CASRNRGANEQYF. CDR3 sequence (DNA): TGTGCCAGTAGAAACAGGGGTGCCAACGAGCAGTACTTC.

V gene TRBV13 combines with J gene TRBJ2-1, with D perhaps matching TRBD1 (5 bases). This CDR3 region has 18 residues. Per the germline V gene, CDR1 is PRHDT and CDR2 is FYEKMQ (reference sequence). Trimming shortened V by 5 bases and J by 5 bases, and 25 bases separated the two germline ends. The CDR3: CASSQAPNTGGPNNEQFF. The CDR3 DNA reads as TGTGCCAGCAGCCAAGCTCCTAACACAGGTGGACCCAACAATGAGCAGTTCTTC.

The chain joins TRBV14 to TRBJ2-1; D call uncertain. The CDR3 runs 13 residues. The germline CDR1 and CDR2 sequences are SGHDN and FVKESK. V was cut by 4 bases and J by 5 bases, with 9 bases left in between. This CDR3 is CASSPWTDNEQFF. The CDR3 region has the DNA TGTGCCAGCAGCCCCTGGACGGACAATGAGCAGTTCTTC.

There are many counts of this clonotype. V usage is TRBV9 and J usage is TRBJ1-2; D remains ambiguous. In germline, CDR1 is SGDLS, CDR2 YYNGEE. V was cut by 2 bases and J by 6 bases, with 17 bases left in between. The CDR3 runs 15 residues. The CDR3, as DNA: TGTGCCAGCAGCGTCTCCACCGCGGGAAAGGATGGCTACACCTTC. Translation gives CASSVSTAGKDGYTF.

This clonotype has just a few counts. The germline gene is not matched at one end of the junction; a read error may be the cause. CDR3 sequence reads: CASSPIPLSGRNNEQFF. The DNA of the CDR3 is TGTGCCAGCAGTCCCATACCTCTTAGCGGGAGAAACAATGAGCAGTTCTTC. V usage is TRBV10-3 and J usage is TRBJ2-1, with 9 nucleotides matching TRBD2. CDR3 size: 17 residues. Germline V gene data show CDR1 as ENHRY and CDR2 as SYGVKD.

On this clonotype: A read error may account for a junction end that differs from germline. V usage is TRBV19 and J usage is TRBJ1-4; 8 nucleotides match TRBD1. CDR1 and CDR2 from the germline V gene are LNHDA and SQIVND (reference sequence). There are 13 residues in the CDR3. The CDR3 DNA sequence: TGTGCCAGTAGTGTACAGGGGGGGGAAAAACTGTCTTTT. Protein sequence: CASSVQGGEKLSF.

The CDR3 DNA reads TGTGCCAGCAGCGCTGGACAGGGGACCTTCTCACCCCTCCACTTT. The encoded protein is CASSAGQGTFSPLHF. The chain combines TRBV7-2 with TRBJ1-6; 9 bases agree with TRBD1. With 5 bases clipped from V and 10 bases from J, the junction kept 9 bases outside the gene matches. This CDR3 is 15 amino acids long. Germline V gives CDR1 SGHTA, CDR2 FQGNSA.

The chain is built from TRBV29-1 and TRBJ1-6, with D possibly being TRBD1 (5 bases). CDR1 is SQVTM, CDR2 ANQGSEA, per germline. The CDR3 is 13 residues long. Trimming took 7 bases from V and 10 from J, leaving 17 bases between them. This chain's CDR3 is CSAMDIKGSPLHF. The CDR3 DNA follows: TGCAGCGCAATGGACATCAAGGGGTCACCCCTCCACTTT.

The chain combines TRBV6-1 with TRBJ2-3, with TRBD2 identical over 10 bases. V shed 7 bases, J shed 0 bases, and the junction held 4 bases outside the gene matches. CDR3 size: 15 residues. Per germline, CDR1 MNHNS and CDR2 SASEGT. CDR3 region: CASTLAGGSTDTQYF. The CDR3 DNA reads TGTGCCAGCACCTTAGCGGGAGGAAGCACAGATACGCAGTATTTT.